What follows are 2 T cell receptor beta chains derived from one specimen sequenced in a study of blood T cell repertoires in COVID-19. TCRdb's table, derived via immunoSEQ multiplex PCR, lists solely in-frame clones and lacks some. Of 130,000 to 150,000 clones listed, about 80% are singletons. Source material: peripheral blood. All receptors derive from a man aged 65 to 85 who had recovered from COVID-19.

The rearrangement joins TRBV9 to TRBJ2-1; 8 positions match TRBD1. CDR1 and CDR2 (germline): SGDLS, YYNGEE. The V segment lost 0 bases and the J segment 5 bases; nucleotides outside the gene matches: 4. The CDR3 sequence is 15 residues long. The CDR3 protein is CASSVGDRSHNEQFF. The CDR3 region has the DNA TGTGCCAGCAGCGTAGGGGACAGGTCCCACAATGAGCAGTTCTTC. The entire variable domain, with the rest obtained from reference TRBV9 and TRBJ2-1, is as follows: DSGVTQTPKHLITATGQRVTLRCSPRSGDLSVYWYQQSLDQGLQFLIQYYNGEERAKGNILERFSAQQFPDLHSELNLSSLELGDSALYFCASSVGDRSHNEQFFGPGTRLTVL.

The J gene is TRBJ1-4, the V gene TRBV4-1; maybe TRBD1 (6 bases). The CDR3 extends over 16 amino acids. Germline V gene sequence: CDR1 MGHRA, CDR2 YSYEKL. V was cut by 4 bases and J by 0 bases, with 12 bases left in between. Written as DNA, the CDR3 is TGCGCCAGCAGCCGGACAGTGTCCCCAACTAATGAAAAACTGTTTTTT. Residues: CASSRTVSPTNEKLFF.